Here is one T cell receptor beta chain with its context. The CDR3 is 12 residues long. V was shortened by 7 bases and J by 6 bases, with 13 bases between the two germline ends. Per the germline V gene, CDR1 is SQVTM and CDR2 is ANQGSEA. These data belong to a study of T cell responses to AZD1222 COVID-19 vaccine. Profiled with immunoSEQ multiplex PCR; TCRdb holds only in-frame clones, not every one. Seen here are 200,000 or so clones, 93% observed once, and the top ten hold about 1%. This specimen consisted of peripheral blood, obtained 28 days after the second AZD1222 dose. V is TRBV29-1 and J is TRBJ1-5; perhaps TRBD1 as D (6 bases). This receptor was obtained from an adult who received the AZD1222 COVID-19 vaccine. The CDR3 nucleotides are TGCAGCGCCAGAGGGGGGGGTCAGCCCCAGCATTTT. This codes for CSARGGGQPQHF. Based on the CDR3 plus reference TRBV29-1 and TRBJ1-5, the full variable domain is SAVISQKPSRDICQRGTSLTIQCQVDSQVTMMFWYRQQPGQSLTLIATANQGSEATYESGFVIDKFPISRPNLTFSTLTVSNMSPEDSSIYLCSARGGGQPQHFGDGTRLSIL.